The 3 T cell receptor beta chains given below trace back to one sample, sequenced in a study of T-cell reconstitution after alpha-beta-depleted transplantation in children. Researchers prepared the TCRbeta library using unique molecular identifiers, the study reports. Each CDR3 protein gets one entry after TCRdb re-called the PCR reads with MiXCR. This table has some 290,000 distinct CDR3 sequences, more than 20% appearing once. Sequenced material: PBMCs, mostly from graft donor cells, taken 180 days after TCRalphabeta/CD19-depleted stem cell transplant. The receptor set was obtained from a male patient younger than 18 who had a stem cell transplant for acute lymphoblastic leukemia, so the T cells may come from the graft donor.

CDR3 amino acids: CASSFGGTGVGTGELFF. CDR3 bases: TGTGCCAGCAGCTTTGGCGGGACGGGAGTAGGGACTGGGGAGCTGTTTTTT. The chain links TRBV5-5 to TRBJ2-2; possible D gene TRBD2, 6 bases. Germline assignment: CDR1 SGHKS and CDR2 YYEKEE (reference sequence). V lost 2 bases and J lost 8, with 22 bases in between. The CDR3 runs 17 residues.

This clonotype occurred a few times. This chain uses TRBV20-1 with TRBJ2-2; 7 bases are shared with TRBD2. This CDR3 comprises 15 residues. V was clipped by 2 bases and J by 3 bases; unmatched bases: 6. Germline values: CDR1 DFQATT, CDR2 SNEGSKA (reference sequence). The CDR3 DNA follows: TGCAGTGCTAGACAGGCGGGAGAGTACACCGGGGAGCTGTTTTTT. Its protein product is CSARQAGEYTGELFF.

The DNA for the CDR3 is TGTGCCAGCAGCGTCAGTCTACTAGCGGGAGGGGGTAGCACAGATACGCAGTATTTT. This translates into CASSVSLLAGGGSTDTQYF. V is TRBV9 and J is TRBJ2-3, with 13 nucleotides matching TRBD2. This CDR3 is 19 amino acids long. Looked up from germline, CDR1 is SGDLS and CDR2 is YYNGEE. Trimming removed 2 bases from V and 0 bases from J; junction bases left unmatched: 9.